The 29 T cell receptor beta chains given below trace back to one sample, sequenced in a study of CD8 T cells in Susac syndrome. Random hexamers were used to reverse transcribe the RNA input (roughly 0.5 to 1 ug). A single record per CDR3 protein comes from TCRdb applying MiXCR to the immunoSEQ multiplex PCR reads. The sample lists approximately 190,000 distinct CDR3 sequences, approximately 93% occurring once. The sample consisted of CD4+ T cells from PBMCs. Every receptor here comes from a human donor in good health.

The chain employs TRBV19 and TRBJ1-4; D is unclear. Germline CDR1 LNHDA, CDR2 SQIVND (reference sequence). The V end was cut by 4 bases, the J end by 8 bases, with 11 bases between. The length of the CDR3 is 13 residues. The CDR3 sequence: CASSTAGGEKLFF. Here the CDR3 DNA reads TGTGCCAGTAGTACAGCCGGCGGAGAAAAACTGTTTTTT.

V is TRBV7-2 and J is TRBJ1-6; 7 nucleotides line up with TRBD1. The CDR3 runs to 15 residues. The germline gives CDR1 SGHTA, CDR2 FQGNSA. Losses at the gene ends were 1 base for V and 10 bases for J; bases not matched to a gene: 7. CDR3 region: CASSLGNRGRSPLHF. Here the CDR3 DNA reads TGTGCCAGCAGCTTAGGGAACAGGGGACGGTCACCCCTCCACTTT. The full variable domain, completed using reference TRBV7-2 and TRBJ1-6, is GAGVSQSPSNKVTEKGKDVELRCDPISGHTALYWYRQSLGQGLEFLIYFQGNSAPDKSGLPSDRFSAERTGGSVSTLTIQRTQQEDSAVYLCASSLGNRGRSPLHFGNGTRLTVT.

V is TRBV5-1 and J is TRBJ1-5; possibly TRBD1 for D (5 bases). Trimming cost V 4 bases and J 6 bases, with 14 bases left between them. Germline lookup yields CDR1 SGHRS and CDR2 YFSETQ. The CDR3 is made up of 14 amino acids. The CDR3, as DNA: TGCGCCAGCAGCACAGGAGGGAATGGTCAGCCCCAGCATTTT. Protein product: CASSTGGNGQPQHF. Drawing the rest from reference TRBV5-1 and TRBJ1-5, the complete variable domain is KAGVTQTPRYLIKTRGQQVTLSCSPISGHRSVSWYQQTPGQGLQFLFEYFSETQRNKGNFPGRFSGRQFSNSRSEMNVSTLELGDSALYLCASSTGGNGQPQHFGDGTRLSIL.

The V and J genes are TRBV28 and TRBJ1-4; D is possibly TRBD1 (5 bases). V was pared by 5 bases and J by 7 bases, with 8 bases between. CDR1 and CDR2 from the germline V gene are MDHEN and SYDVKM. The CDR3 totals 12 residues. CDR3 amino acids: CASSPRVEKLFF. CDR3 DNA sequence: TGTGCCAGCAGTCCCAGGGTTGAAAAACTGTTTTTT.

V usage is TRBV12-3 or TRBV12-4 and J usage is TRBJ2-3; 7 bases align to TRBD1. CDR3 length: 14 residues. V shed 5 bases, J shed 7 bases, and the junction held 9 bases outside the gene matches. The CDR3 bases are TGTGCCAGCAGTATGGGACAGCAGATACATACGCAGTATTTT. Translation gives CASSMGQQIHTQYF.

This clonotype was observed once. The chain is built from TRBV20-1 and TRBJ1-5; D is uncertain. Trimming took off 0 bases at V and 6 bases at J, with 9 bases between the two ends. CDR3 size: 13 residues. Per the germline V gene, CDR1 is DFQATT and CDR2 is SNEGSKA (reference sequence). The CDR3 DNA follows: TGCAGTGCTAGAGAGCCCATGTTTCAGCCCCAGCATTTT. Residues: CSAREPMFQPQHF.

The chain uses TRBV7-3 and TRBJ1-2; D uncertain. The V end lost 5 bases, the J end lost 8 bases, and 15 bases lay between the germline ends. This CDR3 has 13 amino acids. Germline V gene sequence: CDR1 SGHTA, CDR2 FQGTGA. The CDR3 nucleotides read TGTGCCAGCAGCACTTCGGGTTCGGGGGGCTACACCTTC. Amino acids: CASSTSGSGGYTF.

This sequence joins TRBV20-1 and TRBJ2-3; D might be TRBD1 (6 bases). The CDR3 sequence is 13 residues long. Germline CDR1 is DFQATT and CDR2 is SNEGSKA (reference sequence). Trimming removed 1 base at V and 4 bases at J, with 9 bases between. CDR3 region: CSARGDKADTQYF. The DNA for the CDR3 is TGCAGTGCTAGAGGGGACAAAGCAGATACGCAGTATTTT.

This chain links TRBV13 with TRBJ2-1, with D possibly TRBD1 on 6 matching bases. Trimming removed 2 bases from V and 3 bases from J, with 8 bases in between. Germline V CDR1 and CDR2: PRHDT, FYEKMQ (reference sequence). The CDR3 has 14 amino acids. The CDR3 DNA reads TGTGCCAGCAGCTTAAAACAGGGCTACAATGAGCAGTTCTTC. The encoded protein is CASSLKQGYNEQFF.

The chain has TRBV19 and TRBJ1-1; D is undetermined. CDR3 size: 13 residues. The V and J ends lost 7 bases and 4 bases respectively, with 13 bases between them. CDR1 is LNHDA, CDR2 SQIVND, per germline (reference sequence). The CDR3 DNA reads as TGTGCCAGTATCGACTTGGGAGGCACTGAAGCTTTCTTT. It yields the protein CASIDLGGTEAFF.

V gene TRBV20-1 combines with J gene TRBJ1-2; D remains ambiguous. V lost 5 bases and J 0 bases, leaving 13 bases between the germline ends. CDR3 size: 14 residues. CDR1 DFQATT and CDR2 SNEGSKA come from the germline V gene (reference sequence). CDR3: CSAHRLDANYGYTF. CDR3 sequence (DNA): TGCAGTGCTCATAGACTGGACGCTAACTATGGCTACACCTTC.

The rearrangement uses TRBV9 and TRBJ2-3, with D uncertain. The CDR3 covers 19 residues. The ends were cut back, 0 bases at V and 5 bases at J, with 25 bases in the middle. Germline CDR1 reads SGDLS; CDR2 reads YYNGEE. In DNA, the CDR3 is TGTGCCAGCAGCGTAGTTCCGGCGTCAAAGGGAAATCTCCGAGATACGCAGTATTTT. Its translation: CASSVVPASKGNLRDTQYF. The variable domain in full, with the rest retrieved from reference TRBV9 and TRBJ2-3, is DSGVTQTPKHLITATGQRVTLRCSPRSGDLSVYWYQQSLDQGLQFLIQYYNGEERAKGNILERFSAQQFPDLHSELNLSSLELGDSALYFCASSVVPASKGNLRDTQYFGPGTRLTVL.

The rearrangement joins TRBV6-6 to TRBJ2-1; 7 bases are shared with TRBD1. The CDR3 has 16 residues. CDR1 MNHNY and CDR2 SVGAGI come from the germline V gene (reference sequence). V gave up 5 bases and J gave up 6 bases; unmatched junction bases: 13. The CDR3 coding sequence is TGTGCCAGCAGTCCAAAAACAGGGGTAGGGGCCAATGAGCAGTTCTTC. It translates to CASSPKTGVGANEQFF.

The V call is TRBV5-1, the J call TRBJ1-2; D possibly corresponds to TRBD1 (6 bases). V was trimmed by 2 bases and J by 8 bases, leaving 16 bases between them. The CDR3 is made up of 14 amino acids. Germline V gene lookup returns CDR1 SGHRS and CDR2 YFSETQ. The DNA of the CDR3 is TGCGCCAGCAGCTTAGGGGACAAAGTAATCGGCTACACCTTC. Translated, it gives CASSLGDKVIGYTF.

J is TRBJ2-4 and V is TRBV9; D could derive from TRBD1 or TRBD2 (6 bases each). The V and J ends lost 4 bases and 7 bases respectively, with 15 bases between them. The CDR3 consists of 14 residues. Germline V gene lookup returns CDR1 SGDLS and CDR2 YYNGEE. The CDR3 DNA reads TGTGCCAGCAGCTGGGGGGCCCCTGGGAACATTCAGTACTTC. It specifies CASSWGAPGNIQYF.

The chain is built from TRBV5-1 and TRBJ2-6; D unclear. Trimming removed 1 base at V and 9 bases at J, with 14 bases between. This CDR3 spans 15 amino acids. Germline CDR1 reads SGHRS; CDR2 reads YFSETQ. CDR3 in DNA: TGCGCCAGCAGCTTGAATAGTCCTGGTGGCAACGTCCTGACTTTC. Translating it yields CASSLNSPGGNVLTF.

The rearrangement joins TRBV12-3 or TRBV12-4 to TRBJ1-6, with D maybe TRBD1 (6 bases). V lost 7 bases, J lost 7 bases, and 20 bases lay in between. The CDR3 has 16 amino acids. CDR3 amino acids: CASTQGRGARNSPLHF. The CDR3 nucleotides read TGTGCCAGCACCCAGGGTCGGGGGGCGAGGAATTCACCCCTCCACTTT.

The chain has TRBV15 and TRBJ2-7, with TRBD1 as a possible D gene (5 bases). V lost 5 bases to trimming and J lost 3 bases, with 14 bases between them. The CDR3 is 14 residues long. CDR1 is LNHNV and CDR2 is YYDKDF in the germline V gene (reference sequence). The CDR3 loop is CATSRPGQGYEQYF. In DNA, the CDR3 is TGTGCCACCAGCCGCCCTGGGCAGGGCTACGAGCAGTACTTC.

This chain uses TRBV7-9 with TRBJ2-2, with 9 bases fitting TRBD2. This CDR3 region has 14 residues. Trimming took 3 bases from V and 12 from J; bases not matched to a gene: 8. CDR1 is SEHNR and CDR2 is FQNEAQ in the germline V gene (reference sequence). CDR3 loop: CASSLDSGGPKLFF. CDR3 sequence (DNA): TGTGCCAGCAGCTTGGATAGCGGGGGCCCTAAGCTGTTTTTT. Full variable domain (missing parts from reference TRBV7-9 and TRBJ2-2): DTGVSQNPRHKITKRGQNVTFRCDPISEHNRLYWYRQTLGQGPEFLTYFQNEAQLEKSRLLSDRFSAERPKGSFSTLEIQRTEQGDSAMYLCASSLDSGGPKLFFGEGSRLTVL.

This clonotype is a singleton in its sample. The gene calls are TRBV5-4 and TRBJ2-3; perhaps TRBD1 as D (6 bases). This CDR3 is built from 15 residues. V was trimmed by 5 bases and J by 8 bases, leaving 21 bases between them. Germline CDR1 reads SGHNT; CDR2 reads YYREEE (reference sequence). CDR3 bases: TGTGCCAGCAGGCCCGCTCCTACAGGGTCCGGTACGCAGTATTTT. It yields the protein CASRPAPTGSGTQYF.

CDR3 sequence: CATSRDGSDFEAFF. The DNA for the CDR3 is TGTGCCACCAGCAGAGATGGGTCAGACTTTGAAGCTTTCTTT. The gene calls are TRBV15 and TRBJ1-1; no reliable D call. Looked up from germline, CDR1 is LNHNV and CDR2 is YYDKDF (reference sequence). This CDR3 contains 14 residues. V shed 0 bases and J shed 7 bases, with 12 bases lying between them.

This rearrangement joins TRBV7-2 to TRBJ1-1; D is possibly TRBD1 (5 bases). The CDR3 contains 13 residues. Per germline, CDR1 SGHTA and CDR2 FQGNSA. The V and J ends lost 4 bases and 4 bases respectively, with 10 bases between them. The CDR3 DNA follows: TGTGCCAGCAGCTCTGGGGGAGCCACTGAAGCTTTCTTT. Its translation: CASSSGGATEAFF.

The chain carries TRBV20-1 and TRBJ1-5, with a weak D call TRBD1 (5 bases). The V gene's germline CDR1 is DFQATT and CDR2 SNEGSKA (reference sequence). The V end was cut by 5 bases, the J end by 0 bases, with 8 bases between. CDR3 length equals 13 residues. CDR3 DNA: TGCAGTGCTCAGGACATTAGCAATCAGCCCCAGCATTTT. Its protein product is CSAQDISNQPQHF.

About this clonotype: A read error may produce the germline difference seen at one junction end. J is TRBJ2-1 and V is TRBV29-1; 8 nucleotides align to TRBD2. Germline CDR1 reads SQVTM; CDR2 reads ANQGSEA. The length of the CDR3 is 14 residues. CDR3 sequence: CSVEAGAFYNEQFF. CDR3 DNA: TGCAGCGTCGAAGCGGGGGCTTTCTACAATGAGCAGTTCTTC.

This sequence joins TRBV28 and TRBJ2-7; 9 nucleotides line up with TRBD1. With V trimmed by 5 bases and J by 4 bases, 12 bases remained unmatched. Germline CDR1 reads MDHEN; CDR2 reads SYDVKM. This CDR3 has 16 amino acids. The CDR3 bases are TGTGCCAGCAGTGCCTCCGGGACAGGGAGCCCATACGAGCAGTACGTC. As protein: CASSASGTGSPYEQYV.

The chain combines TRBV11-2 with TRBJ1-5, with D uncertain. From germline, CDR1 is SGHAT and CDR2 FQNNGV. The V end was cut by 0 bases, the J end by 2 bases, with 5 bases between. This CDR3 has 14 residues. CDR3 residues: CASSLDSGNQPQHF. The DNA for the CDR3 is TGTGCCAGCAGCTTAGACTCGGGCAATCAGCCCCAGCATTTT.

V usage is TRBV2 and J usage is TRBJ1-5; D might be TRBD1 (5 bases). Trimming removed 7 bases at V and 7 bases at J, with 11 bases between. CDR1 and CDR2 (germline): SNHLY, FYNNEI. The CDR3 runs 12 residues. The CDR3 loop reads CASTSGGQPQHF. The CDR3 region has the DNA TGTGCCAGCACCTCGGGGGGACAGCCCCAGCATTTT.

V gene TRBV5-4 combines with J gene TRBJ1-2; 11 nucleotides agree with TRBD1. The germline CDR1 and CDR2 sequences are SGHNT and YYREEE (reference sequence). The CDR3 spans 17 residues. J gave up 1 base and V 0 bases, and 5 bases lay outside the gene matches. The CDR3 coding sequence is TGTGCCAGCAGCTTGGCCGGGGGACAGGGGGATAACTATGGCTACACCTTC. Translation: CASSLAGGQGDNYGYTF.

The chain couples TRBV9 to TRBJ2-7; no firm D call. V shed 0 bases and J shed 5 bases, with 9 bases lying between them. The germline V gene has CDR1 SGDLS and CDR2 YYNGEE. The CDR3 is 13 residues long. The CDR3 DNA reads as TGTGCCAGCAGCGTAGATGGAAGAAACGAGCAGTACTTC. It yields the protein CASSVDGRNEQYF.